Following are 19 T cell receptor beta chains from one sample sequenced in a study of blood T cell repertoires in COVID-19. Assay: immunoSEQ multiplex PCR; the TCRdb copy retains only in-frame clones and omits some. The sample includes approximately 250,000 clones, approximately 80% seen only once; the top ten take approximately 9%. The sequenced sample consisted of peripheral blood. The receptors come from a human donor in a cohort sampled during active COVID-19.

This clone has only one observation. The CDR3 region is CASRTGGKSNQPQHF. The CDR3 DNA reads TGTGCCAGCAGGACAGGGGGGAAAAGCAATCAGCCCCAGCATTTT. V gene TRBV28 combines with J gene TRBJ1-5, with TRBD1 matching over 9 bases. This CDR3 has 15 residues. V lost 6 bases to trimming and J lost 1 base; unmatched junction nucleotides: 4. Germline loops: CDR1 MDHEN, CDR2 SYDVKM.

The chain employs TRBV12-2 and TRBJ2-1; TRBD2, the table's D call, lacks a check against the DNA. TRBV12-2 is designated a pseudogene. The CDR3 consists of 19 residues. The DNA of the CDR3 is TGTGCAAGTCGCTTGGAGTTGGAGCTAGCGGGGCCAACGTACAATGAGCAGTTCTTC. Translation gives CASRLELELAGPTYNEQFF.

This chain joins TRBV5-6 and TRBJ2-7, with D tentatively TRBD2 (6 bases). The V gene lost 1 base and the J gene lost 2 bases, with 16 bases spanning the gap. Germline V gene data show CDR1 as SGHDT and CDR2 as YYEEEE. The CDR3 runs 16 residues. In DNA form, the CDR3 reads TGTGCCAGCAGCTTGTTCGGCGGGGTAGGAGCCTACGAGCAGTACTTC. Translating it yields CASSLFGGVGAYEQYF.

The sample holds one count of this clone. This sequence joins TRBV10-3 and TRBJ1-1; 9 positions agree with TRBD1. V trimming: 4 bases; J trimming: 5 bases; junction bases outside the gene matches: 11. Germline V CDR1 and CDR2: ENHRY, SYGVKD. The CDR3 is 16 residues long. The DNA for the CDR3 is TGTGCCATCAGTGGTGGGACAGGGAGTGTTGGAACTGAAGCTTTCTTT. Its translation: CAISGGTGSVGTEAFF.

The chain links TRBV2 to TRBJ2-3, with 13 bases that match TRBD2. J gave up 4 bases and V 4 bases, and 2 bases lay outside the gene matches. CDR1 SNHLY and CDR2 FYNNEI come from the germline V gene. CDR3 length: 15 residues. CDR3 protein: CASSGTSGRADTQYF. In DNA, the CDR3 is TGTGCCAGCAGTGGGACTAGCGGGAGAGCAGATACGCAGTATTTT.

CDR3 loop: CASSRDQGMKPQHF. In DNA, the CDR3 is TGTGCCAGCAGCCGAGATCAGGGGATGAAGCCCCAGCATTTT. The chain joins TRBV28 to TRBJ1-5, with a weak D call TRBD1 (6 bases). The CDR3 sequence is 14 residues long. CDR1 MDHEN and CDR2 SYDVKM come from the germline V gene. Trimming stripped 6 bases from V and 8 bases from J, with 17 bases between. Full variable domain (missing parts from reference TRBV28 and TRBJ1-5): DVKVTQSSRYLVKRTGEKVFLECVQDMDHENMFWYRQDPGLGLRLIYFSYDVKMKEKGDIPEGYSVSREKKERFSLILESASTNQTSMYLCASSRDQGMKPQHFGDGTRLSIL.

The chain combines TRBV3-1 (or the pseudogene TRBV3-2) with TRBJ1-2; unclear D gene. The germline V gene has CDR1 LGHDT and CDR2 YNNKEL (reference sequence). V was shortened by 1 base and J by 5 bases, with 5 bases between the two germline ends. The CDR3 consists of 12 residues. CDR3 sequence reads: CASSQGGYGYTF. The CDR3 DNA sequence: TGTGCCAGCAGCCAAGGAGGGTATGGCTACACCTTC.

The chain links TRBV10-3 to TRBJ2-3; 7 bases are shared with TRBD2. Trimming removed 8 bases from V and 1 base from J; junction bases left unmatched: 3. CDR3 length equals 13 residues. From germline, CDR1 is ENHRY and CDR2 SYGVKD. In DNA form, the CDR3 reads TGTGCCATCGATGCGGGGGGCACAGATACGCAGTATTTT. Amino acid sequence: CAIDAGGTDTQYF.

The gene calls are TRBV19 and TRBJ1-5; 7 nucleotides match TRBD1. The J segment lost 2 bases and the V segment lost 11 bases, leaving 3 bases of the junction unmatched. The CDR3 sequence is 12 residues long. CDR1 and CDR2 from the germline V gene are LNHDA and SQIVND (reference sequence). In DNA, the CDR3 is TGTGCCGCAGGGGGTGGCAATCAGCCCCAGCATTTT. Protein sequence: CAAGGGNQPQHF.

The chain links TRBV19 to TRBJ2-1; TRBD2 matches at 7 bases. The germline gives CDR1 LNHDA, CDR2 SQIVND (reference sequence). V shed 5 bases, J shed 0 bases, and the junction held 7 bases outside the gene matches. The CDR3 has 16 residues. The CDR3 protein is CASSASRGTSYNEQFF. As DNA, the CDR3 is TGTGCCAGTAGTGCGTCGCGGGGGACCTCCTACAATGAGCAGTTCTTC.

The genes are TRBV19 and TRBJ1-1, with unresolved D. The germline V and J ends were trimmed by 3 bases and 0 bases, with 11 bases remaining between them. This CDR3 region has 15 residues. Germline assignment: CDR1 LNHDA and CDR2 SQIVND (reference sequence). The CDR3 protein is CASSIAPNMNTEAFF. DNA for the CDR3: TGTGCCAGTAGTATTGCCCCTAATATGAACACTGAAGCTTTCTTT.

This chain uses TRBV19 with TRBJ1-3; 10 bases line up with TRBD1. Germline trimming cut 1 base from V and 0 bases from J; bases unmatched to any gene: 6. CDR1 and CDR2 from the germline V gene are LNHDA and SQIVND (reference sequence). The CDR3 covers 18 residues. In nucleotides, the CDR3 is TGTGCCAGTAGTATAGCCGGGACAGGGGCAAGCTCTGGAAACACCATATATTTT. It codes for CASSIAGTGASSGNTIYF.

V usage is TRBV4-1 and J usage is TRBJ1-5, with 9 bases lining up with TRBD1. Unmatched junction bases numbered 3, after V lost 2 bases and J lost 4 bases. Per the germline V gene, CDR1 is MGHRA and CDR2 is YSYEKL. The CDR3 loop spans 15 amino acids. CDR3 loop: CASSQRTGANQPQHF. The CDR3 DNA reads as TGCGCCAGCAGCCAACGGACAGGGGCTAATCAGCCCCAGCATTTT.

This chain uses TRBV19 with TRBJ2-4; 9 bases fit TRBD1. This CDR3 contains 15 residues. J was trimmed by 4 bases and V by 5 bases; bases with no gene match: 6. Germline V gene data show CDR1 as LNHDA and CDR2 as SQIVND (reference sequence). Written as DNA, the CDR3 is TGTGCCAGTAGTTCCCTCGGGACAGGGAAAAACATTCAGTACTTC. This sequence encodes CASSSLGTGKNIQYF.

This chain connects TRBV7-9 to TRBJ2-7; 9 nucleotides align to TRBD2. Germline CDR1 and CDR2: SEHNR and FQNEAQ (reference sequence). The CDR3 is made up of 17 amino acids. V lost 1 base, J lost 7 bases, and 14 bases stayed unmatched. The CDR3 nucleotides are TGTGCCAGCAGCTTAGTATCCCCTATAGCGGGAGAAAGAGAGCAGTACTTC. Residues: CASSLVSPIAGEREQYF.

The V and J genes are TRBV19 and TRBJ1-1, with TRBD1 matching over 10 bases. V gave up 4 bases and J gave up 3 bases; unmatched junction bases: 5. CDR1 is LNHDA and CDR2 is SQIVND in the germline V gene (reference sequence). The CDR3 contains 15 residues. The CDR3 is CASSTRQGAHTEAFF. CDR3 nucleotide sequence: TGTGCCAGTAGTACCCGACAGGGGGCCCACACTGAAGCTTTCTTT.

The chain combines TRBV20-1 with TRBJ2-7, with TRBD2 matching 10 bases. There are 15 residues in the CDR3. The ends lost 3 bases at V and 2 bases at J; junction bases unmatched: 7. CDR1 is DFQATT, CDR2 SNEGSKA, per germline (reference sequence). CDR3 sequence: CSASSVLAGAYEQYF. The CDR3 DNA reads TGCAGTGCTAGTAGTGTCCTAGCGGGAGCCTACGAGCAGTACTTC.

The rearrangement uses TRBV19 and TRBJ2-7; weak D call: TRBD2 (6 bases). This CDR3 is 14 amino acids long. CDR1 and CDR2 from the germline V gene are LNHDA and SQIVND (reference sequence). The V end was cut by 6 bases, the J end by 4 bases, with 16 bases between. Here the CDR3 DNA reads TGTGCCAGTAGCCACCCATCCGGGGGATACGAGCAGTACTTC. Protein sequence: CASSHPSGGYEQYF.

The chain is built from TRBV10-3 and TRBJ2-4; D is undetermined. The V and J ends lost 3 bases and 0 bases respectively, with 18 bases between them. This CDR3 has 18 residues. The germline V gene has CDR1 ENHRY and CDR2 SYGVKD. Here the CDR3 reads CAISDVYLGGVAKNIQYF. The CDR3 DNA reads as TGTGCCATCAGTGATGTATATTTGGGTGGAGTAGCCAAAAACATTCAGTACTTC.